Each of the 21 T cell receptor beta chains below was sequenced from the same sample in a study of blood T cells in healthy people across ages. Through a sample-barcoded 5' primer and a J-beta primer mix, a second PCR was run for roughly 7 to 11 cycles. TCRdb recomputed calls from the 5' RACE reads with MiXCR, one row per CDR3 protein. The sample lists about 670,000 distinct CDR3 sequences; roughly two fifths were seen once. The sample was blood. The receptors were gathered from an elderly man in good health.

For this clonotype: At one boundary the junction diverges from the germline segment, which might be a read error. This chain uses TRBV3-1 with TRBJ1-2; D is ambiguous. CDR3 length equals 17 residues. Germline CDR1 reads LGHDT; CDR2 reads YNNKEL (reference sequence). CDR3 nucleotide sequence: TGTGCCAGCAGTCTGTCAACGGAGAGGGCCGCTAACTATGGCCACACCTTC. Translation: CASSLSTERAANYGHTF.

This clonotype was observed a handful of times. V and J are TRBV11-2 and TRBJ2-5; 7 nucleotides line up with TRBD2. Unmatched junction bases numbered 11, after V lost 7 bases and J lost 0 bases. Germline V CDR1 and CDR2: SGHAT, FQNNGV. The CDR3 is 16 amino acids. CDR3 loop: CASKLGGTANQETQYF. DNA for the CDR3: TGTGCCAGCAAGTTGGGAGGGACGGCTAACCAAGAGACCCAGTACTTC.

The V gene is TRBV12-3 or TRBV12-4, the J gene TRBJ2-3; a possible D gene is TRBD2 (7 bases). The CDR3 has 15 amino acids. Trimming removed 7 bases from V and 10 bases from J, with 24 bases in between. CDR3 sequence (DNA): TGTGCCAGCATCCGCTCCAGAGGGGGGGCTGATGCGCAGTATTTT. Its translation is CASIRSRGGADAQYF.

V and J are TRBV7-9 and TRBJ2-1, with TRBD1 matching 10 bases. Germline CDR1 and CDR2: SEHNR and FQNEAQ (reference sequence). The V and J ends lost 5 bases and 0 bases, in that order; junction bases with no gene match: 7. CDR3 length: 17 amino acids. Here the CDR3 reads CASSRRTGGTSYNEQFF. CDR3 bases: TGTGCCAGCAGCCGACGGACAGGGGGAACCTCCTACAATGAGCAGTTCTTC.

The chain couples TRBV6-1 to TRBJ1-5; 7 bases map to TRBD1. The CDR3 extends over 15 amino acids. Germline V gene data show CDR1 as MNHNS and CDR2 as SASEGT. V dropped 2 bases and J dropped 5; count of bases not matched to a gene: 6. CDR3 in amino acids: CASSETGAWDQPQHF. CDR3 nucleotides: TGTGCCAGCAGTGAAACAGGGGCTTGGGATCAGCCCCAGCATTTT.

Turning to this clonotype: A single base separates this from a much larger clone, so it may be a read error. The V call is TRBV7-2, the J call TRBJ2-1; no clear D gene. The CDR3 has 16 amino acids. CDR1 and CDR2 from the germline V gene are SGHTA and FQGNSA. V was cut by 5 bases and J by 6 bases, with 20 bases left in between. CDR3 in DNA: TGTGCCAGCAGCCAGACTCGGGCAGGCTTAGGCAATGAGCAGTTCTTC. Encoded protein: CASSQTRAGLGNEQFF.

This clonotype was seen only a few times. The J gene is TRBJ2-7, the V gene TRBV18, with TRBD1 matching over 7 bases. The germline CDR1 and CDR2 sequences are KGHSH and LQKENI. The CDR3 is 14 residues long. With 5 bases clipped from V and 3 bases from J, the junction kept 7 bases outside the gene matches. Here the CDR3 DNA reads TGTGCCAGCTCAAGGGGGCATGAGGGCTACGAGCAGTACTTC. Translated, it gives CASSRGHEGYEQYF.

This clonotype occurred many times. The chain recombines TRBV29-1 with TRBJ1-2; tentative D call: TRBD1 (6 bases). Germline loops: CDR1 SQVTM, CDR2 ANQGSEA. CDR3 length: 15 amino acids. V shed 6 bases and J shed 2 bases, with 19 bases lying between them. CDR3 sequence reads: CSVRPETGDNYGYTF. CDR3 nucleotide sequence: TGCAGCGTCCGCCCGGAGACAGGAGACAACTATGGCTACACCTTC.

This clonotype appeared a few times. V and J are TRBV6-2 or TRBV6-3 and TRBJ2-7, with D possibly being TRBD2 (6 bases). Per the germline V gene, CDR1 is MNHEY and CDR2 is SVGEGT. The CDR3 loop spans 14 amino acids. Trimming took 6 bases from V and 0 from J, leaving 12 bases between them. For the CDR3, the DNA is TGTGCCAGCAGACCCGGGACTTACTCCTACGAGCAGTACTTC. It yields the protein CASRPGTYSYEQYF.

This clonotype was detected a few times. This chain uses TRBV11-3 with TRBJ2-7; 7 bases align to TRBD2. The CDR3 runs to 14 residues. Germline CDR1 and CDR2: SGHNT and YENEEA. V was clipped by 5 bases and J by 6 bases; unmatched bases: 10. In DNA form, the CDR3 reads TGTGCCAGCAGCCCAGAGAGGACTAGTCGCGAGCAGTACTTC. It encodes CASSPERTSREQYF. The whole variable domain, remainder taken from reference TRBV11-3 and TRBJ2-7, is EAGVVQSPRYKIIEKKQPVAFWCNPISGHNTLYWYLQNLGQGPELLIRYENEEAVDDSQLPKDRFSAERLKGVDSTLKIQPAELGDSAVYLCASSPERTSREQYFGPGTRLTVT.

This chain links TRBV6-6 with TRBJ1-6, with 8 bases identical to TRBD1. Germline values: CDR1 MNHNY, CDR2 SVGAGI (reference sequence). Trimming at V came to 5 bases and at J to 7 bases, leaving 7 bases not matched to a gene. The CDR3 is made up of 15 amino acids. The CDR3 spells CASSPRTGKNSPLHF. The CDR3 nucleotides read TGTGCCAGCAGTCCACGGACAGGGAAGAATTCACCCCTCCACTTT.

The rearrangement uses TRBV20-1 and TRBJ2-7; 9 nucleotides agree with TRBD1. The J segment lost 2 bases and the V segment lost 5 bases, leaving 10 bases of the junction unmatched. The CDR3 consists of 15 residues. Germline-derived CDR1 and CDR2 are DFQATT and SNEGSKA (reference sequence). The CDR3 reads CSAPPPRTGAYEQYF. The CDR3 nucleotides are TGCAGTGCTCCCCCCCCTCGGACAGGGGCCTACGAGCAGTACTTC.

As for this clonotype: Mismatch with germline at one junction end may stem from a read error. The rearrangement links TRBV7-6 to TRBJ1-2; D ambiguous. The germline CDR1 and CDR2 sequences are SGHVS and FNYEAQ. The length of the CDR3 is 15 residues. As DNA, the CDR3 is TGTGCCAGCGGCTTAAAGGCATTAACTAACTATGGCTACACCTTC. It translates to CASGLKALTNYGYTF.

J is TRBJ1-1 and V is TRBV27, with TRBD1 identical over 11 bases. The CDR3 extends over 15 amino acids. The germline V gene has CDR1 MNHEY and CDR2 SMNVEV (reference sequence). V lost 0 bases to trimming and J lost 5 bases; unmatched junction nucleotides: 2. As DNA, the CDR3 is TGTGCCAGCAGTTTATCGGGACAGGGGGAAACTGAAGCTTTCTTT. Its translation is CASSLSGQGETEAFF.

The chain joins TRBV6-2 or TRBV6-3 to TRBJ2-5; the match to TRBD2 covers 7 bases. Germline lookup yields CDR1 MNHEY and CDR2 SVGEGT. The V gene end was trimmed by 5 bases and the J gene end by 5 bases; junction bases not matched to a gene: 11. CDR3 length: 15 amino acids. The CDR3 bases are TGTGCCAGCAGTCGACTCATCCGGCGGGGGGAGACCCAGTACTTC. As protein: CASSRLIRRGETQYF.

This chain's CDR3 is CASSVIGTSGRLKHYEQYF. The CDR3, as DNA: TGCGCCAGCAGTGTCATCGGGACTAGCGGGAGGCTTAAACACTACGAGCAGTACTTC. The chain employs TRBV10-1 and TRBJ2-7; 15 positions match TRBD2. Trimming cost V 4 bases and J 3 bases; bases outside gene matches: 13. Germline CDR1 WNHNN, CDR2 SYGVQD (reference sequence). CDR3 size: 19 residues.

This clonotype was observed a single time. CDR3 sequence reads: CASSLTSILAGGQETQYF. The CDR3 nucleotides read TGTGCCAGCAGCTTGACATCCATACTAGCGGGGGGGCAAGAGACCCAGTACTTC. V is TRBV11-2 and J is TRBJ2-5; 13 nucleotides match TRBD2. The length of the CDR3 is 18 residues. The V and J ends lost 3 bases and 2 bases, in that order; junction bases with no gene match: 9. CDR1 is SGHAT, CDR2 FQNNGV, per germline. Filled out from reference TRBV11-2 and TRBJ2-5, the complete variable domain reads EAGVAQSPRYKIIEKRQSVAFWCNPISGHATLYWYQQILGQGPKLLIQFQNNGVVDDSQLPKDRFSAERLKGVDSTLKIQPAKLEDSAVYLCASSLTSILAGGQETQYFGPGTRLLVL.

V is TRBV6-1 and J is TRBJ1-6; 9 nucleotides align to TRBD1. The CDR3 runs to 14 residues. Germline V gene lookup returns CDR1 MNHNS and CDR2 SASEGT. The V segment lost 4 bases and the J segment 10 bases; nucleotides outside the gene matches: 5. In nucleotides, the CDR3 is TGTGCCAGCAGTGGACAGGGGGGAGTGTCACCCCTCCACTTT. This codes for CASSGQGGVSPLHF.

The chain uses TRBV7-2 and TRBJ2-1; 9 bases fit TRBD1. Germline CDR1 reads SGHTA; CDR2 reads FQGNSA. This CDR3 is 13 amino acids long. V gave up 5 bases and J gave up 7 bases; unmatched junction bases: 3. CDR3 in DNA: TGTGCCAGCAGCACCGACAGGGGGAATGAGCAGTTCTTC. It encodes CASSTDRGNEQFF.

This clonotype was seen many times. This sequence joins TRBV7-2 and TRBJ1-6; no firm D call. CDR1 is SGHTA, CDR2 FQGNSA, per germline. V lost 1 base, J lost 5 bases, and 9 bases lay in between. CDR3 length: 15 residues. CDR3 sequence (DNA): TGTGCCAGCAGCTTAGTTCCCAGTAATAATTCACCCCTCCACTTT. Translating it yields CASSLVPSNNSPLHF.

A few counts support this clonotype. The chain recombines TRBV28 with TRBJ2-7; 9 bases line up with TRBD1. Per germline, CDR1 MDHEN and CDR2 SYDVKM. V lost 5 bases, J lost 3 bases, and 8 bases stayed unmatched. The CDR3 has 15 amino acids. CDR3 in amino acids: CASSPHRTGDYEQYF. CDR3 DNA: TGTGCCAGCAGTCCACACCGGACAGGGGACTACGAGCAGTACTTC.